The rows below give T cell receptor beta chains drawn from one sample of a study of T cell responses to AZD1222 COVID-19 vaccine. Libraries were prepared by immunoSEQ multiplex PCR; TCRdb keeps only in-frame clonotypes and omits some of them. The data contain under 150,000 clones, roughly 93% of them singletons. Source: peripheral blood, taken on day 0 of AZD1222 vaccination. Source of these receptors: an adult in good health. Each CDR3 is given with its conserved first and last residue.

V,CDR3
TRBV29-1,CSVEVPSEEQYF
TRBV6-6,CASSPQSYQPQHF
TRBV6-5,CASSPFGGGNTEAFF
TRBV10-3,CAISESPMAGAGTGELFF
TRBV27,CASSYGAGSNTGELFF
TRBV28,CASSSLTGYTF
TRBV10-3,CAISESLQGLNSPLHF
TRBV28,CASSFTGNTGELFF
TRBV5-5,CASSSITGGTNEKLFF
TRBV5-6,CASSPALVAEVTGELFF
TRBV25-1,CASSISAGMNEQFF
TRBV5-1,CASSLELGGYTF
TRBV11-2,CASKGGREWNEQFF
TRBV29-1,CSVDLAGGDTGELFF
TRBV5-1,CASSLVAVSYNEQFF
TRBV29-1,CSVRPITDTQYF
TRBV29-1,CSVNGYSSGFF
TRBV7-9,CASSPHVGTYTEAFF
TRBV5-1,CASRTSLAGNANEQFF
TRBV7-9,CASSLGFGGETQYF
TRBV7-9,CASSLAGGSETQYF
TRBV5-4,CASSPGGDTQYF
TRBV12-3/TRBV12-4,CASSLERYGYTF
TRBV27,CASSLIGQGSSPLHF
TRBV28,CASIPAGSADTEAFF
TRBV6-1,CASSEVPSGRATDTQYF
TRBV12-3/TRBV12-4,CASSRSQFGQYF
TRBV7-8,CASRPRQGGYEQYF
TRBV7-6,CASSLGPGPDTQYF
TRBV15,CATSRVRTSGRSEQFF
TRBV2,CASSPLTGENSPLHF
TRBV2,CASSEDRSSYEQYF
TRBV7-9,CASSLEWGQETQYF
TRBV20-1,CSNRVQWATIF
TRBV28,CASSLRSPVWDEQFF
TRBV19,CASSFVPSGDNEQFF
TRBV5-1,CASSLQVAAYGYTF
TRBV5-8,CASSLGGQPSWDTQYF
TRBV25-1,CASKEGEDYGYTF
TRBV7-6,CASSPQTGWGEKLFF
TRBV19,CASSSRDRAGNTIYF
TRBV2,CASGGGPGQIGNTIYF
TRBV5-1,CASSRTYSGTGEAKNIQYF
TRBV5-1,CASSPRTSGRDEQFF
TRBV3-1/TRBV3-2,CASSQSDPGGDEKLFF
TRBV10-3,CAISGGTRTDTQYF
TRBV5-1,CASRDREEYGYTF
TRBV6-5,CASGGGTRNYEQYF
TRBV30,CAWSVSGNYGYTF
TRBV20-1,CSAILGNEQFF
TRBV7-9,CASSLAAETHYGYTF
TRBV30,CAWSWTVGQDGYTF
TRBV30,CAWRQQGALYDAFF